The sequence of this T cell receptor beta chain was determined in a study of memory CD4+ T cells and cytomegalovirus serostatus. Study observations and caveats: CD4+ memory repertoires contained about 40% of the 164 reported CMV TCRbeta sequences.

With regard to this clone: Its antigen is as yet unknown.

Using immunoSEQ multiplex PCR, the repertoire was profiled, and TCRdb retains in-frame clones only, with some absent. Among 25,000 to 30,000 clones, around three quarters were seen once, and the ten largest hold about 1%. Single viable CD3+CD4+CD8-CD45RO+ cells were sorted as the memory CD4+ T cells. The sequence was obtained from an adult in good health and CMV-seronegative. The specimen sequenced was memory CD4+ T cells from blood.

The CDR3 loop reads CSSLRPGRSYNEQFF. DNA of the CDR3: TGCAGCAGCCTAAGGCCCGGGCGCTCCTACAATGAGCAGTTCTTC. V usage is TRBV29-1 and J usage is TRBJ2-1; D remains ambiguous. The CDR3 totals 15 residues. V lost 8 bases, J lost 0 bases, and 17 bases lay in between. The germline CDR1 and CDR2 sequences are SQVTM and ANQGSEA.